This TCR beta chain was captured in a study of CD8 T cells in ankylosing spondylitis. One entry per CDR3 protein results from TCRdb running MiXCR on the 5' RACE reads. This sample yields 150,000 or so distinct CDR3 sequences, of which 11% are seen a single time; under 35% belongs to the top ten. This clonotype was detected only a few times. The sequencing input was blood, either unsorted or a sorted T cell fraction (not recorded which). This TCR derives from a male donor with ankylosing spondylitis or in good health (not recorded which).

CDR3 DNA sequence: TGTGCCAGCATAGGCAGGCTGGGCGCCGGGGAGCTGTTTTTT. This sequence encodes CASIGRLGAGELFF. The chain links TRBV6-1 to TRBJ2-2; D call uncertain. CDR1 and CDR2 from the germline V gene are MNHNS and SASEGT. Trimming stripped 7 bases from V and 6 bases from J, with 15 bases between. This CDR3 has 14 amino acids.